This TCR beta chain was sequenced during a study of CD8+CD57+ T cells in acquired aplastic anemia. Genomic DNA, the template, was used for profiling of the TCR beta VDJ and CDR3. One entry per CDR3 protein, called by TCRdb with MiXCR from the reads. The sample consists of over 150,000 distinct CDR3 sequences, 40% to 50% of them appearing once. The V end was cut by 7 bases, the J end by 5 bases, with 14 bases between. The length of the CDR3 is 13 residues. Looked up from germline, CDR1 is MNHNS and CDR2 is SASEGT. In this sample, this clonotype turned up many times. The patients chosen for sequencing had shown expansion of CD8+CD57+ cells (detected by flow cytometry).

The material sequenced was sorted CD4+, CD8+, or CD8+CD57+ T cells (not recorded which) from PBMCs. The TCR comes from a human donor with aplastic anemia. The gene calls are TRBV6-1 and TRBJ1-2; D is ambiguous. CDR3 sequence: CASISQTSYGYTF. The CDR3, as DNA: TGTGCCAGCATCTCCCAGACATCGTATGGCTACACCTTC.